This T cell receptor (beta chain) came from a study of coeliac disease (dated by TCRdb to the early 2020s). Looking at the study overall: Coeliac patients were categorised as having newly diagnosed active disease, refractory coeliac disease type I, or disease controlled by a gluten-free diet. Refractory coeliac disease type I was defined as no response to a gluten-free diet for over 12 months, with immunophenotypically normal intraepithelial cells. The aim was to characterise TR repertoires of small intestinal T cells in active, refractory type I and gluten-free-diet-treated coeliac disease. The study applied next-generation sequencing of rearranged TRB and TRG CDR3 regions to small intestinal lymphocyte fractions from coeliac and non-coeliac patients. Because high-resolution HLA typing was not available, biased TRBV7-2 usage was queried as a proof of principle. Samples from over 26 subjects were successfully TRB sequenced, and these included 20 to 25 paired samples of bulk unsorted intraepithelial and lamina propria cells. A total of approximately 30 patients were included in the full study, of whom roughly 22 had serologically confirmed coeliac disease and 8 were controls with non-small intestinal disorders.

Cells were frozen in liquid nitrogen in DMSO/FBS as aliquots of hundreds of thousands of cells, with a single aliquot from each fraction going to sequencing. Endoscopy and small intestinal biopsy were performed in all 30 patients in the study. Once intraepithelial cells had been isolated, the leftover biopsy tissue was digested with collagenase to release lamina propria cells. Genomic DNA was extracted from frozen unsorted cell fractions using the Qiagen DNeasy blood extraction kit. The library was generated by the immunoSEQ multiplex PCR assay. Using reverse primers that targeted J gene segments together with forward primers that targeted V gene segments, the TR loci were amplified in a multiplexed PCR. The amplified CDR3 regions were sequenced using the Illumina HiSeq System. From the authors' description of their analysis: A nearest-neighbour algorithm merged closely related reads to remove PCR and sequencing errors and collapse data into unique sequences. Two measures summarised the repertoires: clonality, and T cell density, defined as TR molecules per amount of genomic DNA input. Public TRs were defined as CDR3 amino acid sequences in at least 80% of unsorted samples, then tested for differential abundance between coeliac and control samples. Every lamina propria sample was searched for matches to a list of about 230 published gliadin-specific TRB sequences. Differences in clonality and density between disease groups were tested by Kruskal-Wallis tests, followed by Dunn post-tests. TCRdb retrieved this table from immuneACCESS and kept in-frame rearrangements only. Not all clones are present; in checked studies, unresolved V genes account for under half, and no reason is known for the remainder. Clone size and the V and J calls come from that table; the DNA yielded D and trimming. This sample holds 4,000 to 5,000 clones; roughly two thirds were observed only once. The top ten clones comprise roughly 12% of the sample.

Points the paper makes about the study in general: Published gliadin-specific TRB sequences appeared in about 45% of the 18 coeliac lamina propria samples but only 1 of 6 controls. TRB and TRG repertoires of active coeliac intraepithelial and lamina propria samples showed lower clonality than controls, suggesting recruitment of diverse T cells. High-purity fractions were not obtained when intraepithelial cells were separated from lamina propria cells, so cross-contamination between compartments was possible. The approach was considered by the authors to be unsuitable for unbiased detection of gliadin-specific T cells, as gliadin-specific T cells are scarce and rarely shared between patients. TRB repertoires were largely private; most amino acid sequences were unique to one sample, and V-gene usage did not differ significantly by disease group.

The V end gives up 9 bases and the J end 7 bases, leaving 3 bases in the junction not matched to a gene. From the cysteine through the phenylalanine, the CDR3 covers 12 amino acids. Here the CDR3 DNA is all that survives: 36 bases in frame from base 1. CDR1 and CDR2 are read off the germline V gene (reference sequence) as LNHNV and YYDKDF. In regard to this clone: Its recognized antigen is unknown. Base qualities are not at hand, and no much larger clone is one base apart.

The sample consisted of lamina propria lymphocytes from the gut. The cell subset or site label, read with the paper, signifies: lamina propria cell (LPC) fraction of small intestinal biopsy. The receptor was isolated from a woman aged 70-85 years with celiac disease. The sequence links TRBV15 to TRBJ1-6, with 7 bases aligning to TRBD1. The CDR3 region has the sequence CATRDSNSPLHF. Here is the DNA: TGTGCCACGCGGGACAGCAATTCACCCCTCCACTTT.